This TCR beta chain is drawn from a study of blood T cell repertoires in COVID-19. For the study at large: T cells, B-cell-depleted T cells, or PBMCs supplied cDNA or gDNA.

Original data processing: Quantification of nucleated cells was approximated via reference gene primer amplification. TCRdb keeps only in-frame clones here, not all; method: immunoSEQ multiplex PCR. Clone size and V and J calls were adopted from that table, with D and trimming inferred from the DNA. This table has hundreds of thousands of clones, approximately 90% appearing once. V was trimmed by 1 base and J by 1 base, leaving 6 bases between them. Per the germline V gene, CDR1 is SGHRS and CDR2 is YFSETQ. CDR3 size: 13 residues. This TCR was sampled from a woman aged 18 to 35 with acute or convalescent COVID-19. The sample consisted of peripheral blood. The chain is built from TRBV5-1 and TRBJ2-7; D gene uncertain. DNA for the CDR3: TGCGCCAGCAGCTTGTTTATTTCCTACGAGCAGTACTTC. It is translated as CASSLFISYEQYF.